This T cell receptor beta chain was identified during a study of cytomegalovirus exposure and HLA in healthy donors. Donors consisted of healthy bone marrow donors. Study-wide results and caveats: After further analysis at a later stage, roughly 15,000 TCR beta sequences were associated with HLA alleles at 0.05 false discovery rate. In a later analysis, DRB1 alleles had the most associated TCRs; HLA-C alleles the fewest. Among the sequence variants, a highly shared cluster was likely an artifact of sequencing.

Worth noting for this clone: Its specificity is not known.

The PCR employed 60 Vbeta primers together with 13 Jbeta primers. Libraries were prepared by immunoSEQ multiplex PCR; TCRdb keeps only in-frame clonotypes and omits some of them. Of more than 110,000 clones listed, around 80% were seen once; the top ten hold less than 1.5%. The CDR3 runs 17 residues. Germline trimming cut 6 bases from V and 2 bases from J; bases unmatched to any gene: 15. From germline, CDR1 is MDHEN and CDR2 SYDVKM. The TCR sequence derives from a male donor in good health and CMV-seropositive. Sequenced: PBMCs. The gene calls are TRBV28 and TRBJ1-2; 7 bases line up with TRBD1. CDR3 loop: CASSLQGSNPINYGYTF. The CDR3 coding sequence is TGTGCCAGCAGCCTACAGGGGTCGAACCCTATAAACTATGGCTACACCTTC.